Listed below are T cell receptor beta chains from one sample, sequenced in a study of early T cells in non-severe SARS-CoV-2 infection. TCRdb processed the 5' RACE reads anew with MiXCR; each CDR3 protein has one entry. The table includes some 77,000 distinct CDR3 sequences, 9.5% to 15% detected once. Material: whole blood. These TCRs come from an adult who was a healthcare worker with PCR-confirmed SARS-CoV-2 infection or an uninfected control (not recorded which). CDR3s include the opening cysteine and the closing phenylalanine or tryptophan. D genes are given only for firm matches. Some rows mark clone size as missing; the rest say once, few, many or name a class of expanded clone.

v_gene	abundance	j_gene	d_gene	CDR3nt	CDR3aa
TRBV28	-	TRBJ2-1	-	TGTGCCAGCAGCTTCGGAAGGACCCCTGGCCCCCTCAATGAGCAGTTCTTC	CASSFGRTPGPLNEQFF
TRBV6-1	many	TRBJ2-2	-	TGTGCCACCTCGTTTAGCCCTTCGAACACCGGGGAGCTGTTTTTT	CATSFSPSNTGELFF
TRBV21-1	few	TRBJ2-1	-	TGTGCCAGCAGGGCTAGCGCTCCCTACAATGAGCAGTTCTTC	CASRASAPYNEQFF
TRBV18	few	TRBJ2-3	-	TGTGCCAGCTCACCACAGGCGGGAAGCGCAGATACGCAGTATTTT	CASSPQAGSADTQYF
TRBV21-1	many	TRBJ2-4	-	TGTGCCAGCAGCAAAGTGTGCGGCGGGGGGCTAGCCAAAAACATTCAGTACTTC	CASSKVCGGGLAKNIQYF
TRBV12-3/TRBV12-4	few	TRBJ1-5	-	TGTGCCAGCAGTGCGGGACTTGGGAGCGATCAGCCCCAGCATTTT	CASSAGLGSDQPQHF
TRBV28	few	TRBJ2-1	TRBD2	TGTGCCAGCAGTTTCCCCGGACCGGGACTAGCGGTATCAAACTCCTACAATGAGCAGTTCTTC	CASSFPGPGLAVSNSYNEQFF
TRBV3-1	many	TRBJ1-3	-	TGTGCCAGCAGCCAGGTGCCCGGAAACACCATATATTTT	CASSQVPGNTIYF
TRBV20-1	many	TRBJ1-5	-	TGCAGTGCTCCGGAGGGCTACCGGGGGGAGAGTCAGCCCCAGCATTTT	CSAPEGYRGESQPQHF
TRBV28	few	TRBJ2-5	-	TGTGCCAGCAGTCAGGGCGGGCAAGAGACCCAGTACTTC	CASSQGGQETQYF
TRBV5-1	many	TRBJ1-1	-	TGCGCCAGCAGCTTGGAAACGGGGAGAACTGAAGCTTTCTTT	CASSLETGRTEAFF
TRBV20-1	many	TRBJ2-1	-	TGCAGTGCTCTAGCAAGTGGTAGCGGCGAGCAGTTCTTC	CSALASGSGEQFF
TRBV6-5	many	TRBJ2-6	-	TGTGCCAGCAAAGAGGGTTTGAGCTCTGGGGCCAACGTCCTGACTTTC	CASKEGLSSGANVLTF
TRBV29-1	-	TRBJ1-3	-	TGCAGCGTTGAAGGGACAGAAAGTGGAAACACCATATATTTT	CSVEGTESGNTIYF
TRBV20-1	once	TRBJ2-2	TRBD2	TGCAGTGCTAGCTACGTCGGGACTAGGAACACCGGGGAGCTGTTTTTT	CSASYVGTRNTGELFF
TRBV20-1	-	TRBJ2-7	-	TGCAGTGCTAGGGGGGACCGCAGTTCTACCTACGAGCAGTACTTC	CSARGDRSSTYEQYF
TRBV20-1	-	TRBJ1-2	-	TGCAGTGCATCCCTGTCATCAGACTATGGCTACACCTTC	CSASLSSDYGYTF
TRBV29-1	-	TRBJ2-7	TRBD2	TGCAGCGTTGAAGGCCTAGCGGGGATCCACGAGCAGTACTTC	CSVEGLAGIHEQYF
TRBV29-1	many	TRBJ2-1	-	TGCAGCGTTGAAGATCAGGCCCGGAGGGCCAATGAGCAGTTCTTC	CSVEDQARRANEQFF
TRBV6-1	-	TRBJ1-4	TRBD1	TGTGCCAGCAGTGACCGGGACAGGGGGGCAACTAATGAAAAACTGTTTTTT	CASSDRDRGATNEKLFF
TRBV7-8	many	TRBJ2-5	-	TGTGCCAGCAGCTTAGCGCAGCAGGGGTCTTGGACCCAGTACTTC	CASSLAQQGSWTQYF
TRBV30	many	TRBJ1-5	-	TGTGCCTGGGACAAGAGGCATCAGCCCCAGCATTTT	CAWDKRHQPQHF
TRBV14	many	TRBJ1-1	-	TGTGCCAGCAGCCTCAGGACGCGCACTGAAGCTTTCTTT	CASSLRTRTEAFF
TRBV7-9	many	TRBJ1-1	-	TGTGCCAGCAGGCCCCCCTTTAGGTCACCGGGTAACACTGAAGCTTTCTTT	CASRPPFRSPGNTEAFF
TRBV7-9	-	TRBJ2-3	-	TGTGCCAGCAGACACCGGGACCGAGGGACAGATACGCAGTATTTT	CASRHRDRGTDTQYF
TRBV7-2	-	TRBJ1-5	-	TGTGCCAGCAGCTATCCAGACAATCAGCCCCAGCATTTT	CASSYPDNQPQHF
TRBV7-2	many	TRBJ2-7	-	TGTGCCAGCAGCTCTCCAGGGTGGCGGGGCGAGCAGTACTTC	CASSSPGWRGEQYF
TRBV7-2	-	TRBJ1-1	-	TGTGCCAGCAGCCCGGGGACAATATCTACTGAAGCTTTCTTT	CASSPGTISTEAFF
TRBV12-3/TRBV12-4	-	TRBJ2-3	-	TGTGCCAGCAACCACCCGGGGACCCTCCTCCGGAACACAGATACGCAGTATTTT	CASNHPGTLLRNTDTQYF
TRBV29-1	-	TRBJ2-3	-	TGCAGCGTCCCAGGGCCAGATACGCAGTATTTT	CSVPGPDTQYF
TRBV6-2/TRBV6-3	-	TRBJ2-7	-	TGTGCCAGCCGGATCCCGGGTAGGCGGGAGCAGTACTTC	CASRIPGRREQYF
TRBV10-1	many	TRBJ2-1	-	TGCGCCAGCAGTGAACCGGTGGGCAATGAGCAGTTCTTC	CASSEPVGNEQFF
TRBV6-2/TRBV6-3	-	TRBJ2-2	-	TGTGCCAGCAGTATTACAGGCGCCGGGTCCACCGGGGAGCTGTTTTTT	CASSITGAGSTGELFF
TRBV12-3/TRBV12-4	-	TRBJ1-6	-	TGTGCCAGCTGCGGGGGGCTACCCAATTCACCCCTCCACTTT	CASCGGLPNSPLHF
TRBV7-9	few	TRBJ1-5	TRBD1	TGTGCCAGCAGCTCCGGACAGGGGGCAGGGGGCAATCAGCCCCAGCATTTT	CASSSGQGAGGNQPQHF
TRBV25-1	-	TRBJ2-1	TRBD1	TGTGCCAGCAGTGCGGCGGGGACAGGGTCACTCAATGAGCAGTTCTTC	CASSAAGTGSLNEQFF
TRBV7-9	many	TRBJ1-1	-	TGTGCCAGCAGCTCCGGAGGGGAGACTGAAGCTTTCTTT	CASSSGGETEAFF